What follows are 31 T cell receptor beta chains derived from one specimen sequenced in a study of vaccination effects on CD4 cells after COVID-19 (dated by TCRdb to 2021 to 2024). To identify antigen-specific CD4+ T cell clonotypes by their expansion, the ViraFEST assay first stimulated PBMC with viral peptide pools and then applied TCR sequencing. After around eleven days of culture, CD4+ T cells were isolated with the EasySep CD4+ T cell isolation kit. Their recognized antigens are unknown. The library was obtained by the immunoSEQ multiplex PCR assay. TCRdb mirrors the immuneACCESS table, restricted to in-frame sequences. Some clones are absent from its copies; in checked studies, under half trace to an unresolved V gene, and the reason for the others is unknown. Here the sample has approximately 87,000 clones; 70% to 75% occur a single time. 1.5% to 2% of the sample is taken by the ten largest.

This material consisted of CD4+ T cells from PBMCs cultured with HCoV-229E spike peptides, taken before COVID-19 vaccination. The sample's cell subset or site, from its label and the paper: HCoV-229E spike overlapping peptide pool stimulation. Source of these receptors: a human donor who received a COVID-19 vaccine.

This CDR3 reads CASSSPHKPRTSSSYNEQFF. The CDR3 nucleotides read TGTGCCAGCAGTTCTCCACACAAACCAAGGACTAGCAGCTCCTACAATGAGCAGTTCTTC. The chain carries TRBV6-2 or TRBV6-3 and TRBJ2-1, with 8 bases matching TRBD2. CDR3 length: 20 amino acids. Germline values: CDR1 MNHEY, CDR2 SVGEGT. Losses at the gene ends were 4 bases for V and 0 bases for J; bases not matched to a gene: 17.

DNA of the CDR3: TGTGCCACCAGCAGCGACCCCCGGCGGGGGCTCTCCTACAATGAGCAGTTCTTC. It translates to CATSSDPRRGLSYNEQFF. The chain links TRBV15 to TRBJ2-1; perhaps TRBD2 as D (7 bases). There are 18 residues in the CDR3. From germline, CDR1 is LNHNV and CDR2 YYDKDF (reference sequence). The V gene lost 3 bases and the J gene lost 0 bases, with 18 bases spanning the gap.

The chain employs TRBV3-1 (or the pseudogene TRBV3-2) and TRBJ1-5; no reliable D call. The ends were cut back, 0 bases at V and 7 bases at J, with 7 bases in the middle. CDR1 LGHDT and CDR2 YNNKEL come from the germline V gene (reference sequence). This CDR3 is 13 amino acids long. The chain's CDR3 is CASSQDRVQPQHF. CDR3 coding DNA: TGTGCCAGCAGCCAAGATAGGGTCCAGCCCCAGCATTTT.

The chain has TRBV5-1 and TRBJ1-6, with D possibly being TRBD1 (6 bases). Between the trimmed V and J ends, which lost 4 bases and 9 bases, there was a span of 20 bases. Germline V gene lookup returns CDR1 SGHRS and CDR2 YFSETQ. The CDR3 contains 16 residues. In nucleotides, the CDR3 is TGCGCCAGCAGCCTTACCTTACAGGGAAGTGGTTCACCCCTCCACTTT. Translation gives CASSLTLQGSGSPLHF.

This clone was observed a few times. The V call is TRBV18, the J call TRBJ1-6; D is perhaps TRBD1 (5 bases). The germline CDR1 and CDR2 sequences are KGHSH and LQKENI. The ends were cut back, 3 bases at V and 5 bases at J, with 14 bases in the middle. The CDR3 totals 16 residues. The CDR3 loop reads CASSPFRDGNNSPLHF. CDR3 nucleotides: TGTGCCAGCTCACCGTTCCGGGACGGGAATAATTCACCCCTCCACTTT.

This clone was observed a few times. J is TRBJ1-5 and V is TRBV15, with D uncertain. The germline CDR1 and CDR2 sequences are LNHNV and YYDKDF (reference sequence). Between the trimmed V and J ends, which lost 5 bases and 4 bases, there was a span of 6 bases. This CDR3 spans 12 amino acids. The CDR3 loop reads CATSGYNQPQHF. The CDR3 bases are TGTGCCACCAGCGGATATAATCAGCCCCAGCATTTT.

The CDR3: CAWRGPRGNQPQHF. The CDR3 DNA follows: TGTGCCTGGAGAGGCCCCCGAGGCAATCAGCCCCAGCATTTT. V and J are TRBV30 and TRBJ1-5, with D hard to call. Germline V gene sequence: CDR1 GTSNPN, CDR2 SVGIG (reference sequence). The V and J ends lost 3 bases and 2 bases respectively, with 11 bases between them. The CDR3 totals 14 residues.

This chain uses TRBV5-8 with TRBJ2-3; D may match TRBD1 or TRBD2 (5 bases each). Germline V CDR1 and CDR2: SGHTS, YDEGEE. The CDR3 has 16 residues. The V and J ends lost 0 bases and 5 bases respectively, with 16 bases between them. The CDR3: CASSLAPGAIGDTQYF. The CDR3 bases are TGTGCCAGCAGCTTGGCCCCCGGGGCCATCGGAGATACGCAGTATTTT. The whole variable domain, filled in from reference TRBV5-8 and TRBJ2-3, reads EAGVTQSPTHLIKTRGQQATLRCSPISGHTSVYWYQQALGLGLQFLLWYDEGEERNRGNFPPRFSGRQFPNYSSELNVNALELEDSALYLCASSLAPGAIGDTQYFGPGTRLTVL.

This chain's CDR3 is CASSLGGASSYNEQFF. The DNA of the CDR3 is TGTGCCAGCAGCTTGGGGGGGGCCAGCTCCTACAATGAGCAGTTCTTC. V and J are TRBV5-4 and TRBJ2-1; the D call may be TRBD1 or TRBD2 (6 bases each). V gave up 0 bases and J gave up 0 bases, with 10 bases separating them. Germline V CDR1 and CDR2: SGHNT, YYREEE (reference sequence). This CDR3 is built from 16 residues.

V usage is TRBV24-1 and J usage is TRBJ2-6; no firm D call. Germline-derived CDR1 and CDR2 are KGHDR and SFDVKD. Trimming pared 7 bases from V and 3 bases from J, leaving 15 bases between. This CDR3 is built from 16 residues. CDR3 sequence (DNA): TGTGCCACCAGCGGGTCCCTGGGGATTGGGGCCAACGTCCTGACTTTC. Amino acids: CATSGSLGIGANVLTF.

In its sample, this clone was seen once. This chain links TRBV19 with TRBJ1-4; D uncertain. This CDR3 region has 16 residues. In germline, CDR1 is LNHDA, CDR2 SQIVND (reference sequence). V dropped 5 bases and J dropped 8 bases, with 21 bases sitting between them. The CDR3 sequence is CASSSQEGRRSEKLFF. CDR3 nucleotide sequence: TGTGCCAGTAGTTCCCAGGAAGGGCGGCGGAGCGAAAAACTGTTTTTT.

V is TRBV19 and J is TRBJ2-7; perhaps TRBD1 as D (5 bases). The CDR3 spans 12 residues. Germline loops: CDR1 LNHDA, CDR2 SQIVND (reference sequence). The V gene lost 7 bases and the J gene lost 5 bases, with 12 bases spanning the gap. The CDR3 coding sequence is TGTGCCAGTAATACAGGTACGCACGAGCAGTACGTC. Translating it yields CASNTGTHEQYV.

Only a few counts were recorded for this clone. The CDR3 DNA reads TGTGCCAGCAGCTTAGACCTTGGAAACACCATATATTTT. Its translation is CASSLDLGNTIYF. The rearrangement uses TRBV7-3 and TRBJ1-3, with D hard to call. The CDR3 totals 13 residues. Trimming removed 2 bases from V and 3 bases from J, with 5 bases in between. Germline CDR1 is SGHTA and CDR2 is FQGTGA.

The chain links TRBV3-1 (or the pseudogene TRBV3-2) to TRBJ2-5, with 9 bases lining up with TRBD2. The V segment lost 0 bases and the J segment 4 bases; nucleotides outside the gene matches: 9. Germline CDR1 LGHDT, CDR2 YNNKEL (reference sequence). The CDR3 has 17 amino acids. The CDR3 here is CASSQERRLAGPETQYF. CDR3 coding DNA: TGTGCCAGCAGCCAAGAAAGAAGGCTAGCGGGGCCAGAGACCCAGTACTTC.

The chain uses TRBV2 and TRBJ2-5, with D perhaps given as TRBD1 or TRBD2 (6 bases each). Trimming removed 8 bases from V and 2 bases from J, with 18 bases in between. The CDR3 is 15 residues long. Germline V lookup: CDR1 SNHLY, CDR2 FYNNEI. The CDR3 sequence: CASGLQGGGQETQYF. CDR3 bases: TGTGCCAGCGGACTACAGGGTGGCGGGCAAGAGACCCAGTACTTC.

The chain recombines TRBV9 with TRBJ2-3; D is perhaps TRBD2 (5 bases). The CDR3 runs 16 residues. The germline gives CDR1 SGDLS, CDR2 YYNGEE. V dropped 0 bases and J dropped 2 bases, with 13 bases sitting between them. In nucleotides, the CDR3 is TGTGCCAGCAGCGTAGGCGGAACGGGGAACACAGATACGCAGTATTTT. This translates into CASSVGGTGNTDTQYF.

The genes are TRBV30 and TRBJ1-6; 8 nucleotides align to TRBD1. Germline CDR1 GTSNPN, CDR2 SVGIG (reference sequence). The CDR3 runs 15 residues. V shed 2 bases and J 7 bases; nucleotides not matched to a gene: 7. The CDR3 reads CAWSYGQGGNSPLHF. CDR3 in DNA: TGTGCCTGGAGTTATGGACAGGGCGGCAATTCACCCCTCCACTTT.

The V gene is TRBV19, the J gene TRBJ1-5; D gene uncertain. Trimming shortened V by 1 base and J by 2 bases, and 6 bases separated the two germline ends. The CDR3 contains 14 residues. CDR1 LNHDA and CDR2 SQIVND come from the germline V gene (reference sequence). The DNA for the CDR3 is TGTGCCAGTAGTATAGCCAGTGGCAATCAGCCCCAGCATTTT. Translating gives CASSIASGNQPQHF.

This chain links TRBV3-1 (or the pseudogene TRBV3-2) with TRBJ2-1, with D possibly matching TRBD2 (5 bases). Germline CDR1 and CDR2: LGHDT and YNNKEL (reference sequence). This CDR3 contains 15 residues. V lost 4 bases and J 4 bases, leaving 14 bases between the germline ends. The DNA for the CDR3 is TGTGCCAGCAGCCGCTCGATAGGAGGTTACAATGAGCAGTTCTTC. Translating it yields CASSRSIGGYNEQFF.

This sequence joins TRBV24-1 and TRBJ2-1; 7 bases are a match to TRBD2. V lost 1 base and J lost 6; bases outside the gene matches: 8. The CDR3 is 16 residues long. Germline assignment: CDR1 KGHDR and CDR2 SFDVKD. The CDR3 loop reads CATSDFGGGEINEQFF. The CDR3 DNA sequence: TGTGCCACCAGTGATTTCGGGGGAGGGGAAATCAATGAGCAGTTCTTC.

This clone was found a few times. Here the CDR3 reads CASSVARAGELFF. Here the CDR3 DNA reads TGTGCCAGCAGCGTAGCTAGGGCCGGGGAGCTGTTTTTT. V and J are TRBV9 and TRBJ2-2, with D uncertain. CDR1 SGDLS and CDR2 YYNGEE come from the germline V gene. The CDR3 extends over 13 amino acids. Deletions cut 0 bases from V and 6 bases from J, with 6 bases between. Looking up the rest from reference TRBV9 and TRBJ2-2 gives the full variable domain: DSGVTQTPKHLITATGQRVTLRCSPRSGDLSVYWYQQSLDQGLQFLIQYYNGEERAKGNILERFSAQQFPDLHSELNLSSLELGDSALYFCASSVARAGELFFGEGSRLTVL.

V is TRBV2 and J is TRBJ2-7; 8 positions agree with TRBD1. Germline V lookup: CDR1 SNHLY, CDR2 FYNNEI. The CDR3 spans 14 residues. V trimming: 3 bases; J trimming: 7 bases; junction bases outside the gene matches: 8. This CDR3 is CASSDRGLSWEQYV. The CDR3 nucleotides read TGTGCCAGCAGTGACAGGGGGCTTTCTTGGGAGCAGTACGTC.

This chain joins TRBV6-5 and TRBJ1-2, with 7 bases identical to TRBD1. In germline, CDR1 is MNHEY, CDR2 SVGAGI. V lost 8 bases, J lost 8 bases, and 11 bases stayed unmatched. The CDR3 is 13 residues long. The CDR3 nucleotides are TGTGCCAGCCTAGACAGGGCTCAGGGGGGCTACACCTTC. Its protein product is CASLDRAQGGYTF.

This clone came up a few times. The chain couples TRBV5-8 to TRBJ1-1; no definite D call. Germline V gene data show CDR1 as SGHTS and CDR2 as YDEGEE. The germline V and J ends were trimmed by 0 bases and 0 bases, with 15 bases remaining between them. This CDR3 region has 17 residues. CDR3 sequence reads: CASSLARKRRLNTEAFF. In DNA form, the CDR3 reads TGTGCCAGCAGCTTGGCGAGAAAGAGACGGCTGAACACTGAAGCTTTCTTT.

The CDR3 coding sequence is TGTGCCAGCAGCTCTATCTTATATGACAGGGGTTACACAGATACGCAGTATTTT. This gives the protein CASSSILYDRGYTDTQYF. The V gene is TRBV7-2, the J gene TRBJ2-3, with 8 bases aligning to TRBD1. CDR1 is SGHTA and CDR2 is FQGNSA in the germline V gene. The J segment lost 2 bases and the V segment lost 4 bases, leaving 14 bases of the junction unmatched. CDR3 size: 18 residues.

The gene calls are TRBV27 and TRBJ1-1; D perhaps matches TRBD1 (5 bases). From germline, CDR1 is MNHEY and CDR2 SMNVEV (reference sequence). Deletions cut 3 bases from V and 7 bases from J, with 18 bases between. The CDR3 extends over 15 amino acids. This CDR3 reads CASSLIGAALIEAFF. The DNA for the CDR3 is TGTGCCAGCAGTTTGATCGGGGCCGCCCTTATTGAAGCTTTCTTT.

V usage is TRBV6-5 and J usage is TRBJ2-3; 10 bases are shared with TRBD1. V shed 6 bases and J 2 bases; nucleotides not matched to a gene: 5. Germline V gene lookup returns CDR1 MNHEY and CDR2 SVGAGI. The CDR3 consists of 15 residues. The CDR3 coding sequence is TGTGCCAGCAGCAGGACAGGGGGTAACACAGATACGCAGTATTTT. Amino acids: CASSRTGGNTDTQYF.

V and J are TRBV7-2 and TRBJ2-5; maybe TRBD2 (6 bases). Germline-derived CDR1 and CDR2 are SGHTA and FQGNSA. The CDR3 sequence is 14 residues long. Trimming took off 5 bases at V and 5 bases at J, with 15 bases between the two ends. The CDR3 sequence is CASSKDYSGETQYF. DNA of the CDR3: TGTGCCAGCAGCAAGGACTATAGCGGCGAGACCCAGTACTTC.

The chain employs TRBV13 and TRBJ1-2; 10 nucleotides agree with TRBD1. Germline-derived CDR1 and CDR2 are PRHDT and FYEKMQ (reference sequence). The CDR3 runs to 15 residues. J lost 2 bases, V lost 5 bases, and 5 bases had no gene match. The CDR3 reads CASSPTGGFNYGYTF. The CDR3 DNA sequence: TGTGCCAGCAGCCCGACAGGGGGCTTCAACTATGGCTACACCTTC.

The rearrangement links TRBV10-1 to TRBJ1-1; 7 nucleotides agree with TRBD1. Per the germline V gene, CDR1 is WNHNN and CDR2 is SYGVQD (reference sequence). The CDR3 runs to 15 residues. V lost 0 bases, J lost 3 bases, and 4 bases stayed unmatched. The CDR3 region has the DNA TGCGCCAGCAGTGAGTCGGGCAGGGGGTACACTGAAGCTTTCTTT. Residues: CASSESGRGYTEAFF.

The chain is built from TRBV28 and TRBJ1-4, with D perhaps TRBD1 (6 bases). Germline values: CDR1 MDHEN, CDR2 SYDVKM. The CDR3 contains 15 residues. V was cut by 2 bases and J by 3 bases, with 10 bases left in between. In DNA, the CDR3 is TGTGCCAGCAGTTTAATCGGGGGCCCTAATGAAAAACTGTTTTTT. It specifies CASSLIGGPNEKLFF.